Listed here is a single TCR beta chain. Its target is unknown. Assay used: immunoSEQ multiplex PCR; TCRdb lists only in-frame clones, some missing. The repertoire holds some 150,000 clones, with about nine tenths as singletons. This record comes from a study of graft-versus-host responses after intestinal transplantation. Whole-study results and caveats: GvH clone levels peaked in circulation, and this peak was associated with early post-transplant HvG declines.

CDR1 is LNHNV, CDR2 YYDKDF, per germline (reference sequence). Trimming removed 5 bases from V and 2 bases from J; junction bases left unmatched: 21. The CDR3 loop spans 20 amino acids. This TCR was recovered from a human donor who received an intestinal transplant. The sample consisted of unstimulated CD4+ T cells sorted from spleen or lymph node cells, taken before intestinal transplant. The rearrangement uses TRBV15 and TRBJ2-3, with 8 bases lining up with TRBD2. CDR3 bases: TGTGCCACCAGCGGAAGAAGCGGGGGAGGACTAACGGTAGACACAGATACGCAGTATTTT. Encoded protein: CATSGRSGGGLTVDTDTQYF.